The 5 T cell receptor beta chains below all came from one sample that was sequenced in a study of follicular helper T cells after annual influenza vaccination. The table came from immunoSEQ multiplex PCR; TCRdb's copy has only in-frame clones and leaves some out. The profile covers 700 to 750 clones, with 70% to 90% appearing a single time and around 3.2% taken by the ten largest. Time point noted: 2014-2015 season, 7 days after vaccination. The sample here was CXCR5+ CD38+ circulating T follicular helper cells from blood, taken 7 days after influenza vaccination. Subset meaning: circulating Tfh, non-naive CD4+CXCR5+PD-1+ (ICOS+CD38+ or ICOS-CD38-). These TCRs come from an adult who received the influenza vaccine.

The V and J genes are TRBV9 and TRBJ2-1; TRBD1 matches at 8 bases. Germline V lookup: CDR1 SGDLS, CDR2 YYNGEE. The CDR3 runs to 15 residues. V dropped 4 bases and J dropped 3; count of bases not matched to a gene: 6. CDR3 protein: CASSPRQGFYNEQFF. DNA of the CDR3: TGTGCCAGCAGCCCTCGACAGGGGTTCTACAATGAGCAGTTCTTC.

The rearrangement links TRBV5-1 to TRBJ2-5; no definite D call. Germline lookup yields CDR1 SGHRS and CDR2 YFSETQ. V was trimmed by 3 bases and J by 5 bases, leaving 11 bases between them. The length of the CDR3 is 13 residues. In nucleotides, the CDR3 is TGCGCCAGCAGCTCGGGCGGTGCGGAGACCCAGTACTTC. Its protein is CASSSGGAETQYF.

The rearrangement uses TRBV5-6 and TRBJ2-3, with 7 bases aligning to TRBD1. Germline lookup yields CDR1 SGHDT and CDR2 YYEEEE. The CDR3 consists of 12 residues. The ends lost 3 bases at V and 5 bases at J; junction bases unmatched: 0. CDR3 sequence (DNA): TGTGCCAGCAGCTCAGGGGGAGATACGCAGTATTTT. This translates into CASSSGGDTQYF.

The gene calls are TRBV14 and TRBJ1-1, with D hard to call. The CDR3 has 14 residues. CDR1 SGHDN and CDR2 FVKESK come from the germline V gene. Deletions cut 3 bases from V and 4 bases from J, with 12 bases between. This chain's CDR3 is CASSHLRPGTEAFF. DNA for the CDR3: TGTGCCAGCAGCCACCTCCGACCAGGCACTGAAGCTTTCTTT. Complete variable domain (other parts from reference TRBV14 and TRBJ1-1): EAGVTQFPSHSVIEKGQTVTLRCDPISGHDNLYWYRRVMGKEIKFLLHFVKESKQDESGMPNNRFLAERTGGTYSTLKVQPAELEDSGVYFCASSHLRPGTEAFFGQGTRLTVV.

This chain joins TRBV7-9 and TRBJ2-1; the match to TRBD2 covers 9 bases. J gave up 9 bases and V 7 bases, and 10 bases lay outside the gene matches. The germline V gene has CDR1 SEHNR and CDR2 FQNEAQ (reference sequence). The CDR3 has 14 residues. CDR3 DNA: TGTGCCAGCATCCCGGGCGGGGGGGCTGGTGAGCAGTTCTTC. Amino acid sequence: CASIPGGGAGEQFF.